The 23 T cell receptor beta chains listed next were all sequenced from one sample in a study of blood T cell repertoires in COVID-19. Sequencing used immunoSEQ multiplex PCR; TCRdb keeps in-frame clones, though not all of them. The profile covers fewer than 250,000 clones, with 80% to 90% appearing a single time and just over 2.5% taken by the ten largest. The sequencing sample was made of PBMCs or T cells enriched from blood (not recorded which). The receptors stem from a woman in her 30s with acute COVID-19.

J is TRBJ1-1 and V is TRBV18, with 7 bases that match TRBD1. The CDR3 covers 15 residues. Germline trimming cut 3 bases from V and 7 bases from J; bases unmatched to any gene: 11. Germline V gives CDR1 KGHSH, CDR2 LQKENI. The CDR3 DNA reads as TGTGCCAGCTCACCCTATACAGGGGCTACCGTTGAAGCTTTCTTT. Translation gives CASSPYTGATVEAFF.

This chain uses TRBV27 with TRBJ2-3, with TRBD1 identical over 11 bases. V was pared by 3 bases and J by 5 bases, with 4 bases of the junction left unmatched. The CDR3 covers 15 residues. CDR1 MNHEY and CDR2 SMNVEV come from the germline V gene (reference sequence). CDR3 in DNA: TGTGCCAGCAGTTTTGGGACAGGGGGTGGAGATACGCAGTATTTT. As protein: CASSFGTGGGDTQYF.

The CDR3 nucleotides are TGCGCCAGCCGCCGCGGGGAAGTTGATTCACCCCTCCACTTT. Encoded protein: CASRRGEVDSPLHF. The chain recombines TRBV5-1 with TRBJ1-6; the D is unclear. The V gene's germline CDR1 is SGHRS and CDR2 YFSETQ. V was cut by 7 bases and J by 8 bases, with 16 bases left in between. The CDR3 covers 14 residues.

V gene TRBV6-5 combines with J gene TRBJ1-4; D may be TRBD1 (6 bases). Germline lookup yields CDR1 MNHEY and CDR2 SVGAGI. The CDR3 covers 16 residues. The V end lost 0 bases, the J end lost 0 bases, and 8 bases lay between the germline ends. The CDR3 sequence: CASSYSGTTTNEKLFF. The CDR3 DNA reads as TGTGCCAGCAGTTACTCCGGGACAACAACTAATGAAAAACTGTTTTTT.

The V and J genes are TRBV6-4 and TRBJ2-3, with 10 positions matching TRBD1. Per germline, CDR1 MRHNA and CDR2 SNTAGT. V trimming: 6 bases; J trimming: 5 bases; junction bases outside the gene matches: 8. The CDR3 spans 15 residues. CDR3 bases: TGTGCCAGCAGCCAAGGGACAGGGGAGGAAGATACGCAGTATTTT. Amino acid sequence: CASSQGTGEEDTQYF.

The chain is built from TRBV10-3 and TRBJ1-5; maybe TRBD1 (5 bases). Per the germline V gene, CDR1 is ENHRY and CDR2 is SYGVKD. The CDR3 consists of 16 residues. V was cut by 8 bases and J by 0 bases, with 17 bases left in between. The CDR3, as DNA: TGTGCCATCGGGGCAGGGCAAACCGATAGCAATCAGCCCCAGCATTTT. Residues: CAIGAGQTDSNQPQHF.

Worth noting for this clone: Sequence at one end of the junction differs from germline and may be a read error. J is TRBJ2-5 and V is TRBV5-6; D unresolved. Germline-derived CDR1 and CDR2 are SGHDT and YYEEEE. The CDR3 is made up of 14 amino acids. In nucleotides, the CDR3 is TGTGCCAGCAGTTTGGTACTCCGGGAAGAGACCCAGTACTTC. Amino acid sequence: CASSLVLREETQYF.

This rearrangement joins TRBV11-2 to TRBJ1-3; 10 bases are a match to TRBD1. CDR3 length equals 18 residues. Germline values: CDR1 SGHAT, CDR2 FQNNGV. Trimming removed 5 bases from V and 4 bases from J; junction bases left unmatched: 14. The CDR3 region has the DNA TGTGCCAGCAGCCACACGGGACAGGGGTTTGATTGGGGAAACACCATATATTTT. Protein: CASSHTGQGFDWGNTIYF.

The chain has TRBV2 and TRBJ1-4, with TRBD1 matching 7 bases. The V gene end was trimmed by 7 bases and the J gene end by 2 bases; junction bases not matched to a gene: 7. CDR3 length: 15 amino acids. Germline loops: CDR1 SNHLY, CDR2 FYNNEI. CDR3 region: CASTARGLTNEKLFF. The CDR3 DNA reads as TGTGCCAGCACCGCCAGGGGGTTGACTAATGAAAAACTGTTTTTT.

The J gene is TRBJ1-1, the V gene TRBV14, with a possible D match to TRBD1 (5 bases). Trimming left V 0 bases short and J 9 bases short, with 14 bases between. Germline V lookup: CDR1 SGHDN, CDR2 FVKESK. This CDR3 comprises 14 residues. CDR3: CASSQENQGGKAFF. In DNA form, the CDR3 reads TGTGCCAGCAGCCAAGAAAATCAGGGAGGGAAAGCTTTCTTT.

Only one count was recorded for this clone. The chain recombines TRBV14 with TRBJ1-3; a possible D gene is TRBD1 (6 bases). Germline V gene data show CDR1 as SGHDN and CDR2 as FVKESK. This CDR3 is 14 amino acids long. V was shortened by 4 bases and J by 2 bases, with 9 bases between the two germline ends. This CDR3 is CASSRTGTGNTIYF. CDR3 bases: TGTGCCAGCAGCCGAACAGGGACTGGAAACACCATATATTTT.

This clone was seen a single time. The chain uses TRBV5-1 and TRBJ2-1; tentative D call: TRBD2 (6 bases). In germline, CDR1 is SGHRS, CDR2 YFSETQ. CDR3 length: 14 amino acids. Trimming pared 6 bases from V and 9 bases from J, leaving 19 bases between. The CDR3 protein is CASIPRPGDAEQFF. For the CDR3, the DNA is TGCGCCAGCATCCCCCGGCCGGGAGACGCTGAGCAGTTCTTC.

J is TRBJ1-4 and V is TRBV2, with 8 bases matching TRBD1. Germline values: CDR1 SNHLY, CDR2 FYNNEI. This CDR3 is built from 14 residues. The junction had 8 bases not matched to a gene; V was cut back by 8 bases and J by 6 bases. The CDR3 spells CASHQGARDEKLFF. CDR3 nucleotide sequence: TGTGCCAGCCATCAGGGGGCCAGGGATGAAAAACTGTTTTTT.

The rearrangement links TRBV6-4 to TRBJ1-1; 7 nucleotides agree with TRBD1. The junction had 2 bases not matched to a gene; V was cut back by 5 bases and J by 2 bases. CDR1 MRHNA and CDR2 SNTAGT come from the germline V gene. The CDR3 consists of 13 residues. The CDR3 bases are TGTGCCAGCAGTCGACAGGGAAACACTGAAGCTTTCTTT. It specifies CASSRQGNTEAFF.

This chain connects TRBV5-1 to TRBJ2-1; TRBD1 is a possible D gene (6 bases). Germline V gene data show CDR1 as SGHRS and CDR2 as YFSETQ. V was shortened by 1 base and J by 5 bases, with 13 bases between the two germline ends. The CDR3 extends over 15 amino acids. CDR3 in DNA: TGCGCCAGCAGCTTGCGGACAGTCGCGAACAATGAGCAGTTCTTC. Amino acids: CASSLRTVANNEQFF.

This chain joins TRBV5-8 and TRBJ1-5; no clear D. V lost 1 base to trimming and J lost 3 bases, with 8 bases between them. This CDR3 has 14 amino acids. Per germline, CDR1 SGHTS and CDR2 YDEGEE. This CDR3 reads CASSLYGLNQPQHF. For the CDR3, the DNA is TGTGCCAGCAGCTTGTACGGACTCAATCAGCCCCAGCATTTT.

The CDR3 bases are TGTGCCAGCAGCCAAGATTGGAGCGGGTTATACAATGAGCAGTTCTTC. It encodes CASSQDWSGLYNEQFF. The chain combines TRBV4-2 with TRBJ2-1; a possible D gene is TRBD2 (6 bases). Germline V gene data show CDR1 as LGHNA and CDR2 as YNFKEQ. The length of the CDR3 is 16 residues. V gave up 0 bases and J gave up 4 bases, with 13 bases separating them.

The V and J genes are TRBV2 and TRBJ2-1; 14 bases are shared with TRBD2. The germline CDR1 and CDR2 sequences are SNHLY and FYNNEI. The CDR3 is 16 residues long. The V and J ends lost 7 bases and 3 bases, in that order; junction bases with no gene match: 5. The CDR3 coding sequence is TGTGCCAGCACTCGGACTAGCGGGGGGAGCTACAATGAGCAGTTCTTC. Translation gives CASTRTSGGSYNEQFF.

In its sample, this clone was seen once. This chain connects TRBV15 to TRBJ2-7, with 9 bases matching TRBD1. The germline V gene encodes CDR1 LNHNV and CDR2 YYDKDF (reference sequence). Germline trimming cut 8 bases from V and 3 bases from J; bases unmatched to any gene: 5. The CDR3 extends over 13 amino acids. CDR3 loop: CATAQDRGYEQYF. The DNA for the CDR3 is TGTGCCACCGCTCAGGACAGGGGCTACGAGCAGTACTTC.

This clone was seen only a few times. This chain joins TRBV30 and TRBJ1-2, with D perhaps TRBD1 (5 bases). Germline-derived CDR1 and CDR2 are GTSNPN and SVGIG (reference sequence). V lost 2 bases and J 7 bases, leaving 14 bases between the germline ends. The CDR3 covers 13 residues. The CDR3 sequence is CAWSTGSLRGYTF. CDR3 nucleotides: TGTGCCTGGAGTACAGGCTCCCTCCGTGGCTACACCTTC.

This sequence joins TRBV6-1 and TRBJ1-5, with 8 nucleotides matching TRBD1. Germline loops: CDR1 MNHNS, CDR2 SASEGT. With 4 bases clipped from V and 0 bases from J, the junction kept 8 bases outside the gene matches. This CDR3 is built from 17 residues. The CDR3 loop is CASSAGQGSFSNQPQHF. CDR3 sequence (DNA): TGTGCCAGCAGTGCAGGACAGGGATCTTTTAGCAATCAGCCCCAGCATTTT.

V is TRBV10-3 and J is TRBJ1-1; 9 nucleotides agree with TRBD1. The germline V gene encodes CDR1 ENHRY and CDR2 SYGVKD. The V and J ends lost 6 bases and 3 bases, in that order; junction bases with no gene match: 2. CDR3 length: 13 amino acids. The CDR3 protein is CAIRQGADTEAFF. Here the CDR3 DNA reads TGTGCCATCAGACAGGGGGCGGACACTGAAGCTTTCTTT.

The chain uses TRBV19 and TRBJ2-7; 8 bases agree with TRBD1. Germline values: CDR1 LNHDA, CDR2 SQIVND (reference sequence). The CDR3 totals 14 residues. Losses at the gene ends were 5 bases for V and 3 bases for J; bases not matched to a gene: 6. This chain's CDR3 is CASSFRDRYYEQYF. The DNA for the CDR3 is TGTGCCAGTAGTTTCCGGGACAGGTACTACGAGCAGTACTTC.